The 25 T cell receptor beta chains given below trace back to one sample, sequenced in a study of cytomegalovirus exposure and HLA in healthy donors (dated by TCRdb to the late 2010s). Library preparation used the immunoSEQ multiplex PCR assay. For the multiplex PCR, a mixture combining 60 forward primers for TCR Vbeta segments and 13 reverse primers for TCR Jbeta segments was used. TCRdb re-hosts the immuneACCESS table, in-frame sequences only. Its copies lack some clones; in the studies checked, an unresolved V gene accounts for under half of them, and the cause for the rest is not known. The sample data list approximately 190,000 clones, and approximately 90% of these were observed just once. Together, the top ten hold approximately 0.98% of the sample. The sample taken for sequencing was PBMCs. The receptors originated from a boy aged 2 to 9 in good health and CMV-seronegative.

J is TRBJ2-5 and V is TRBV10-3; D remains ambiguous. The DNA end favors TRBJ2-7, so the J call may be wrong. This CDR3 comprises 13 residues. CDR1 and CDR2 from the germline V gene are ENHRY and SYGVKD. The CDR3 region has the DNA TGTGCCATCAGTGAGCAAAACTCCTACGAGCAGTACTTC. Translating gives CAISEQNSYEQYF.

This chain links TRBV29-1 with TRBJ2-1, with TRBD1 matching 7 bases. J was trimmed by 2 bases and V by 8 bases; bases with no gene match: 12. The germline V gene has CDR1 SQVTM and CDR2 ANQGSEA. This CDR3 is built from 15 residues. The CDR3 here is CSLQARQGTYNEQFF. The CDR3 bases are TGCAGCCTCCAGGCGAGACAGGGAACCTACAATGAGCAGTTCTTC.

The chain couples TRBV29-1 to TRBJ2-5; D not certain. The CDR3 is made up of 13 amino acids. V lost 4 bases, J lost 7 bases, and 16 bases lay in between. CDR1 is SQVTM, CDR2 ANQGSEA, per germline. The CDR3 DNA reads TGCAGCGTTGTGAGCGACCCACGCGGGACCCAGTACTTC. Protein: CSVVSDPRGTQYF.

The chain couples TRBV5-1 to TRBJ2-7, with 7 bases matching TRBD1. Germline CDR1 reads SGHRS; CDR2 reads YFSETQ. Trimming at V came to 2 bases and at J to 4 bases, leaving 6 bases not matched to a gene. This CDR3 has 14 residues. CDR3: CASSLQGQSYEQYF. Here the CDR3 DNA reads TGCGCCAGCAGCTTACAGGGACAGAGTTACGAGCAGTACTTC.

This chain connects TRBV28 to TRBJ2-7, with 8 bases matching TRBD2. Germline-derived CDR1 and CDR2 are MDHEN and SYDVKM. The CDR3 loop spans 15 amino acids. The V segment lost 3 bases and the J segment 0 bases; nucleotides outside the gene matches: 4. The CDR3 here is CASSFGGGPSYEQYF. As DNA, the CDR3 is TGTGCCAGCAGTTTTGGCGGGGGGCCCTCCTACGAGCAGTACTTC.

The chain joins TRBV27 to TRBJ1-6, with D possibly TRBD1 on 5 matching bases. From germline, CDR1 is MNHEY and CDR2 SMNVEV (reference sequence). V lost 5 bases and J 6 bases, leaving 14 bases between the germline ends. This CDR3 contains 15 residues. CDR3 residues: CASSATTGVNSPLHF. The CDR3 DNA follows: TGTGCCAGCAGTGCCACTACGGGGGTTAATTCACCCCTCCACTTT.

This chain uses TRBV27 with TRBJ2-7; D remains ambiguous. The CDR3 totals 14 residues. Germline CDR1 reads MNHEY; CDR2 reads SMNVEV (reference sequence). Trimming removed 5 bases at V and 4 bases at J, with 15 bases between. The CDR3 protein is CASSLSPADYEQYF. The DNA of the CDR3 is TGTGCCAGCAGTCTGTCCCCGGCGGATTACGAGCAGTACTTC.

V gene TRBV29-1 combines with J gene TRBJ2-7, with D perhaps TRBD2 (5 bases). CDR1 is SQVTM, CDR2 ANQGSEA, per germline. Trimming left V 5 bases short and J 0 bases short, with 14 bases between. CDR3 length: 14 residues. CDR3 nucleotide sequence: TGCAGCGTTCCCAGAAGAGGGTCCTCCTACGAGCAGTACTTC. This translates into CSVPRRGSSYEQYF.

The chain recombines TRBV27 with TRBJ2-3; TRBD1 might be the D (6 bases). With 5 bases removed from V and 4 bases from J, the gap between germline ends came to 13 bases. This CDR3 spans 14 amino acids. Germline V gene sequence: CDR1 MNHEY, CDR2 SMNVEV (reference sequence). CDR3 protein: CASSLYRAADTQYF. The CDR3 DNA is TGTGCCAGCAGTCTCTACAGGGCGGCAGATACGCAGTATTTT.

V usage is TRBV27 and J usage is TRBJ1-2, with D possibly TRBD1 on 6 matching bases. The germline CDR1 and CDR2 sequences are MNHEY and SMNVEV (reference sequence). Between the trimmed V and J ends, which lost 5 bases and 6 bases, there was a span of 10 bases. The CDR3 sequence is 12 residues long. The CDR3 region is CASSAHRDGYTF. The CDR3 bases are TGTGCCAGCAGTGCACACAGGGATGGCTACACCTTC.

The chain couples TRBV5-1 to TRBJ2-1, with 9 bases matching TRBD2. The CDR3 consists of 15 residues. Germline trimming cut 6 bases from V and 5 bases from J; bases unmatched to any gene: 9. Germline-derived CDR1 and CDR2 are SGHRS and YFSETQ. The CDR3 bases are TGCGCCAGCACCATGAGCGGGGGGCTGAACAATGAGCAGTTCTTC. This encodes CASTMSGGLNNEQFF.

This chain uses TRBV27 with TRBJ2-7, with 8 bases fitting TRBD1. Germline CDR1 reads MNHEY; CDR2 reads SMNVEV (reference sequence). Trimming removed 3 bases from V and 4 bases from J; junction bases left unmatched: 5. The CDR3 totals 14 residues. For the CDR3, the DNA is TGTGCCAGCAGTTTCTGGGACAGGATATACGAGCAGTACTTC. It translates to CASSFWDRIYEQYF.

The chain employs TRBV4-1 and TRBJ2-5; D is perhaps TRBD2 (6 bases). V was pared by 10 bases and J by 5 bases, with 17 bases between. CDR3 size: 13 residues. Germline CDR1 MGHRA, CDR2 YSYEKL. CDR3 amino acids: CATSMDREETQYF. As DNA, the CDR3 is TGCGCCACCTCAATGGATCGGGAGGAGACCCAGTACTTC.

This clone was observed once. J is TRBJ2-5 and V is TRBV29-1; 8 nucleotides line up with TRBD1. Losses at the gene ends were 4 bases for V and 5 bases for J; bases not matched to a gene: 3. The CDR3 contains 12 residues. Germline lookup yields CDR1 SQVTM and CDR2 ANQGSEA. The chain's CDR3 is CSVVDRDETQYF. In nucleotides, the CDR3 is TGCAGCGTTGTGGACAGGGATGAGACCCAGTACTTC.

The J gene is TRBJ2-7, the V gene TRBV14; TRBD1 matches at 8 bases. V gave up 3 bases and J gave up 6 bases; unmatched junction bases: 10. CDR1 is SGHDN, CDR2 FVKESK, per germline. There are 15 residues in the CDR3. As DNA, the CDR3 is TGTGCCAGCAGCCATTCTCAGGACAGGGATCGCGAGCAGTACTTC. Amino acid sequence: CASSHSQDRDREQYF.

The chain employs TRBV7-2 and TRBJ1-1; 12 bases map to TRBD1. This CDR3 contains 17 residues. Germline V gene lookup returns CDR1 SGHTA and CDR2 FQGNSA. V dropped 3 bases and J dropped 5; count of bases not matched to a gene: 10. The CDR3: CASSFPRDRGRETEAFF. The CDR3 DNA reads as TGTGCCAGCAGCTTCCCCCGGGACAGGGGGCGTGAAACTGAAGCTTTCTTT.

The CDR3 is CASSFRDRAYEQYF. In nucleotides, the CDR3 is TGTGCCAGCAGCTTTCGGGACAGGGCCTACGAGCAGTACTTC. The genes are TRBV7-9 and TRBJ2-5; 9 nucleotides align to TRBD1. The J call may be mistaken, given a closer DNA end match to TRBJ2-7. There are 14 residues in the CDR3. Per germline, CDR1 SEHNR and CDR2 FQNEAQ (reference sequence).

This rearrangement joins TRBV7-9 to TRBJ1-3; no clear D gene. Germline V CDR1 and CDR2: SEHNR, FQNEAQ (reference sequence). The CDR3 runs to 12 residues. V lost 7 bases and J lost 4, with 8 bases in between. The CDR3 bases are TGTGCCAGCAACAAGTCAGGAAACACCATATATTTT. Encoded protein: CASNKSGNTIYF.

The gene calls are TRBV28 and TRBJ1-2, with a possible D match to TRBD1 (6 bases). Deletions cut 1 base from V and 0 bases from J, with 18 bases between. The CDR3 covers 18 residues. The germline V gene encodes CDR1 MDHEN and CDR2 SYDVKM. The CDR3: CASSLYLGALSPNYGYTF. The CDR3 DNA sequence: TGTGCCAGCAGTTTATACTTGGGGGCCTTGTCCCCTAACTATGGCTACACCTTC.

The rearrangement links TRBV13 to TRBJ2-5; D unresolved. Germline CDR1 PRHDT, CDR2 FYEKMQ (reference sequence). There are 13 residues in the CDR3. V was shortened by 5 bases and J by 11 bases, with 18 bases between the two germline ends. CDR3 nucleotide sequence: TGTGCCAGCAGCCCCTCCCCCTTCTTAGAGCAGTACTTC. This gives the protein CASSPSPFLEQYF.

The CDR3 protein is CASSLDISYEAFF. The CDR3 region has the DNA TGCGCCAGCAGCTTGGACATATCATATGAAGCTTTCTTT. The chain uses TRBV5-1 and TRBJ1-1; D is ambiguous. The germline V gene has CDR1 SGHRS and CDR2 YFSETQ. The CDR3 has 13 amino acids. V was trimmed by 0 bases and J by 7 bases, leaving 10 bases between them.

The chain has TRBV4-2 and TRBJ1-2; a possible D gene is TRBD1 (5 bases). Germline V CDR1 and CDR2: LGHNA, YNFKEQ. This CDR3 contains 19 residues. The germline V and J ends were trimmed by 0 bases and 2 bases, with 22 bases remaining between them. The CDR3 DNA sequence: TGTGCCAGCAGCCAAGATAAATTCGCGACAGCGATCCTAAACTATGGCTACACCTTC. It encodes CASSQDKFATAILNYGYTF.

The chain joins TRBV5-8 to TRBJ1-5; D perhaps matches TRBD1 (5 bases). The length of the CDR3 is 15 residues. The germline V and J ends were trimmed by 0 bases and 4 bases, with 11 bases remaining between them. CDR1 and CDR2 (germline): SGHTS, YDEGEE. DNA of the CDR3: TGTGCCAGCAGCTTGGGACAGAAGATTAATCAGCCCCAGCATTTT. It translates to CASSLGQKINQPQHF.

The rearrangement uses TRBV12-5 and TRBJ2-1, with D possibly matching TRBD1 (6 bases). CDR3 size: 14 residues. V dropped 4 bases and J dropped 4 bases, with 11 bases sitting between them. CDR1 and CDR2 (germline): LGHNT, FRNRAP. The CDR3 region is CASGSGTYYNEQFF. The CDR3 nucleotides read TGTGCTAGTGGTTCCGGGACATATTACAATGAGCAGTTCTTC.

This sequence joins TRBV30 and TRBJ2-3; possibly TRBD2 for D (5 bases). The CDR3 totals 13 residues. The germline V and J ends were trimmed by 5 bases and 1 base, with 10 bases remaining between them. Germline CDR1 and CDR2: GTSNPN and SVGIG (reference sequence). DNA for the CDR3: TGTGCCTGGCGGTTTAGCGGCACAGATACGCAGTATTTT. Protein product: CAWRFSGTDTQYF.